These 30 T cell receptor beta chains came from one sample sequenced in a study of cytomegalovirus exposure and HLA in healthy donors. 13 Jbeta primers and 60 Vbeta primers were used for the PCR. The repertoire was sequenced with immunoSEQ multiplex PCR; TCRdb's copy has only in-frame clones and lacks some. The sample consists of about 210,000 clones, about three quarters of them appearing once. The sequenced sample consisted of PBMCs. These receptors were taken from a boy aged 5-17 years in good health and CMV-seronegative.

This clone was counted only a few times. CDR3 nucleotides: TGTGCCAGTAGTTACAGGCACGAGCAGTACTTC. Its translation is CASSYRHEQYF. The V and J genes are TRBV19 and TRBJ2-7; D is perhaps TRBD1 (5 bases). Trimming removed 5 bases at V and 5 bases at J, with 7 bases between. Germline CDR1 and CDR2: LNHDA and SQIVND (reference sequence). The CDR3 has 11 residues.

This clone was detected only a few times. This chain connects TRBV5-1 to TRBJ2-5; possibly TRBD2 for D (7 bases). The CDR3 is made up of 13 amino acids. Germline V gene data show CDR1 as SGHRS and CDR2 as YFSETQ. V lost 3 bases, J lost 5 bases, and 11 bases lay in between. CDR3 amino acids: CASSWRGGETQYF. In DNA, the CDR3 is TGCGCCAGCAGCTGGAGGGGGGGGGAGACCCAGTACTTC.

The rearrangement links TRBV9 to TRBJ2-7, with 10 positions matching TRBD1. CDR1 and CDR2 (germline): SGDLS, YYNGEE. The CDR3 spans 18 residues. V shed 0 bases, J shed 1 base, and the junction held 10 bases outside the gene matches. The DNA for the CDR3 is TGTGCCAGCAGCGTAGCAGGAGACAGGGGGCTCCCATCCTACGAGCAGTACTTC. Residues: CASSVAGDRGLPSYEQYF.

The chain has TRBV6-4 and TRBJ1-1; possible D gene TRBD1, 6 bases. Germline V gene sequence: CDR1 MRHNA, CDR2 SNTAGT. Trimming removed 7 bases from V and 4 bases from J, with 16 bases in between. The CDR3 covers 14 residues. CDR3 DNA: TGTGCCAGCACCCTGGACAGCGGGAGCACTGAAGCTTTCTTT. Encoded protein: CASTLDSGSTEAFF.

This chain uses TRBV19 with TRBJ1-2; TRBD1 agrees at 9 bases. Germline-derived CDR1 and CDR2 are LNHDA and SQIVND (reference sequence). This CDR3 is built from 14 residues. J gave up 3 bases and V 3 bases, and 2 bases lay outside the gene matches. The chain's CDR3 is CASSIRQGDYGYTF. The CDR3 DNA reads TGTGCCAGTAGTATCCGACAGGGGGACTATGGCTACACCTTC.

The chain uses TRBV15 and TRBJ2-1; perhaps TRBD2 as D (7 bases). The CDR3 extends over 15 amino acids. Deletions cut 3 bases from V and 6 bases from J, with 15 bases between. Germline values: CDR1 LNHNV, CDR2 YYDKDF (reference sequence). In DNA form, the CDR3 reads TGTGCCACCAGCAGTAACCTCGGGGGGCTCAATGAGCAGTTCTTC. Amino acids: CATSSNLGGLNEQFF.

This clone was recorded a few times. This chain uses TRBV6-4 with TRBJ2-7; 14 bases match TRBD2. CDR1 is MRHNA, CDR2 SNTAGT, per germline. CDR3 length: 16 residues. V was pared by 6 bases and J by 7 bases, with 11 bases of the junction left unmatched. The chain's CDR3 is CASREGLAGGHGEQYF. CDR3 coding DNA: TGTGCCAGCAGGGAAGGACTAGCGGGGGGCCATGGGGAGCAGTACTTC.

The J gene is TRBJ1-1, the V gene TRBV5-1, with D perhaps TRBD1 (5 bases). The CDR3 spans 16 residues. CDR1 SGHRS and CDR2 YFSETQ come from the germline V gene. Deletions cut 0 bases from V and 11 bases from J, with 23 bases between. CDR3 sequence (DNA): TGCGCCAGCAGCTTGGATGCGGGACGGAGCCCTACTGGGGCTTTCTTT. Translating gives CASSLDAGRSPTGAFF.

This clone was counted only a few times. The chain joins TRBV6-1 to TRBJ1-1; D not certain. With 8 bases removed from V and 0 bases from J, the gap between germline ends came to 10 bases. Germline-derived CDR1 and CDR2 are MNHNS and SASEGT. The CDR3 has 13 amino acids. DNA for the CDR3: TGTGCCAGCGAACCGAGGGTGAACACTGAAGCTTTCTTT. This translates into CASEPRVNTEAFF.

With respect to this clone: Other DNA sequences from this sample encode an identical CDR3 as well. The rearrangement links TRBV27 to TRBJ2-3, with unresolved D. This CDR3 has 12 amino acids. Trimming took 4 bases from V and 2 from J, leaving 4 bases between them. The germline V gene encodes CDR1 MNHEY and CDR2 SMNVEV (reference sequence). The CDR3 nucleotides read TGTGCCAGCAGTTCCTTCACAGATACGCAGTATTTT. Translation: CASSSFTDTQYF.

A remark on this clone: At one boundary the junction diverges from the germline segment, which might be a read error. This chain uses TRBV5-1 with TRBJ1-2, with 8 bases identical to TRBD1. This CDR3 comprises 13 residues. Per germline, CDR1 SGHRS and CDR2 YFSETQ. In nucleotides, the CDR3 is TGCGCCAGCAGCTTGGATTACAGGGGGAGGCCTGCTTTC. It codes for CASSLDYRGRPAF.

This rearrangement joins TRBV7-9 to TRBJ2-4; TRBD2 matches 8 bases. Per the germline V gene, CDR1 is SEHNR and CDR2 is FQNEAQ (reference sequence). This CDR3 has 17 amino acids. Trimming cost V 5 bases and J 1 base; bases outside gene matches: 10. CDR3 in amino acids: CASSNSGGQWAKNIQYF. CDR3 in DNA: TGTGCCAGCAGCAACTCGGGGGGGCAGTGGGCCAAAAACATTCAGTACTTC. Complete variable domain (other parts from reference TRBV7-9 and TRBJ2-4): DTGVSQNPRHKITKRGQNVTFRCDPISEHNRLYWYRQTLGQGPEFLTYFQNEAQLEKSRLLSDRFSAERPKGSFSTLEIQRTEQGDSAMYLCASSNSGGQWAKNIQYFGAGTRLSVL.

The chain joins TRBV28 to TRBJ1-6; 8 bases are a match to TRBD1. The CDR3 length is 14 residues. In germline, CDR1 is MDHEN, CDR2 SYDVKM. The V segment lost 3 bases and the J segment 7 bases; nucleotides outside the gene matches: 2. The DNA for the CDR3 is TGTGCCAGCAGTTTGGGACAGGCCAATTCACCCCTCCACTTT. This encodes CASSLGQANSPLHF. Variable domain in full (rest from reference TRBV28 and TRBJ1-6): DVKVTQSSRYLVKRTGEKVFLECVQDMDHENMFWYRQDPGLGLRLIYFSYDVKMKEKGDIPEGYSVSREKKERFSLILESASTNQTSMYLCASSLGQANSPLHFGNGTRLTVT.

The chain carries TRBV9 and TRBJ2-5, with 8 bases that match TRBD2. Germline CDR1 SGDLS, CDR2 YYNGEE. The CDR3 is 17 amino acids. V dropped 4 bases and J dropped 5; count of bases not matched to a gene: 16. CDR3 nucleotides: TGTGCCAGCAGCCCCCACCGAGCGGGGGCGAATCCGGAGACCCAGTACTTC. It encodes CASSPHRAGANPETQYF.

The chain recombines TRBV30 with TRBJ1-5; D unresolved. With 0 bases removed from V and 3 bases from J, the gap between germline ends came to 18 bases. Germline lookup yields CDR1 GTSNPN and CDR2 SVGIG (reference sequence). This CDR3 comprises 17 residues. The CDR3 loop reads CAWSVAIHSLSNQPQHF. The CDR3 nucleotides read TGTGCCTGGAGTGTAGCCATCCATTCCCTCTCCAATCAGCCCCAGCATTTT.

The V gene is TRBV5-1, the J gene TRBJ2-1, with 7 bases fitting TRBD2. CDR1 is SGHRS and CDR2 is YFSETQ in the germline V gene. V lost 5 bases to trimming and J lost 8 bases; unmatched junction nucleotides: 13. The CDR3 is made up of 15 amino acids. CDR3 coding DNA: TGCGCCAGCAGGGGTTGGACTAGAGGGGTCTATGAGCAGTTCTTC. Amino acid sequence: CASRGWTRGVYEQFF.

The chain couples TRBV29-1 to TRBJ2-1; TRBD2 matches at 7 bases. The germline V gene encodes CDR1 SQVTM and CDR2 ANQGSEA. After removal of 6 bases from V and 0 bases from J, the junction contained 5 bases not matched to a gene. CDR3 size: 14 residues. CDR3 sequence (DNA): TGCAGCGTCGCGTCTAGCGGCTCCTACAATGAGCAGTTCTTC. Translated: CSVASSGSYNEQFF.

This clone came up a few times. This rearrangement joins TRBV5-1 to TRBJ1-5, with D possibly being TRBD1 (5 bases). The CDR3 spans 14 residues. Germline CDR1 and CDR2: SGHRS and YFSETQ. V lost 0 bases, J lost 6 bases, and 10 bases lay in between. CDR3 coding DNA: TGCGCCAGCAGCTTGGCGGGGGACCCTCAGCCCCAGCATTTT. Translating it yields CASSLAGDPQPQHF.

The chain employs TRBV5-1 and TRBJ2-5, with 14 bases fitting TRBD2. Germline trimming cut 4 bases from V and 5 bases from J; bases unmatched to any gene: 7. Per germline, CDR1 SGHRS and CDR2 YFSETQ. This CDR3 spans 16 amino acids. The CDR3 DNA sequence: TGCGCCAGCAGCGGGGGACTAGCGGGAGTGTTTGAGACCCAGTACTTC. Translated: CASSGGLAGVFETQYF.

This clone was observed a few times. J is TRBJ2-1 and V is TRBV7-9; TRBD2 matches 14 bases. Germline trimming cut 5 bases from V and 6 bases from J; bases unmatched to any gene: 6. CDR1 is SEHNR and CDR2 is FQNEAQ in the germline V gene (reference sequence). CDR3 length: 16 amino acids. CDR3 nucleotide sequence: TGTGCCAGCAGCAAGGCAGGGACTAGCGGGGGCAATGAGCAGTTCTTC. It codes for CASSKAGTSGGNEQFF.

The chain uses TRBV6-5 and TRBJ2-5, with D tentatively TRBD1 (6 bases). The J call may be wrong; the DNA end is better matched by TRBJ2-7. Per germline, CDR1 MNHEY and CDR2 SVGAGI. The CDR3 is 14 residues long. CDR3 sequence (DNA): TGTGCCAGCAGTACGACAGGAGAGGCCTACGAGCAGTACTTC. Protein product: CASSTTGEAYEQYF.

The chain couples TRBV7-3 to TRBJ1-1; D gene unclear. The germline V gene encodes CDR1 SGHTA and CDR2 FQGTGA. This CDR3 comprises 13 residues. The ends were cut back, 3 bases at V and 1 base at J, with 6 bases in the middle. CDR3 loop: CASSFGANTEAFF. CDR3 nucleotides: TGTGCCAGCAGCTTTGGAGCGAACACTGAAGCTTTCTTT.

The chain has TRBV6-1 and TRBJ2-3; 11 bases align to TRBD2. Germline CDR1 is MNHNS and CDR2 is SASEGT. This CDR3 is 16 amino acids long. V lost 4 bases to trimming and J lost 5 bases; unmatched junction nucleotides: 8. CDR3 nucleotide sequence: TGTGCCAGCAGTGGTGGACTAGCGGGCTCCCGAGATACGCAGTATTTT. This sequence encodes CASSGGLAGSRDTQYF.

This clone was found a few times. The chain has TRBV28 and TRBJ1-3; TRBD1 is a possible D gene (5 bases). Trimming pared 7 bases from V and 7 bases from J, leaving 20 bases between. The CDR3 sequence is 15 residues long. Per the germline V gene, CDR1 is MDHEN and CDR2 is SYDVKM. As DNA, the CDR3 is TGTGCCAGCATTACCTTAGGGGCAGGGAGGAACACCATATATTTT. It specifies CASITLGAGRNTIYF. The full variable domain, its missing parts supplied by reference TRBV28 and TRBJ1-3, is DVKVTQSSRYLVKRTGEKVFLECVQDMDHENMFWYRQDPGLGLRLIYFSYDVKMKEKGDIPEGYSVSREKKERFSLILESASTNQTSMYLCASITLGAGRNTIYFGEGSWLTVV.

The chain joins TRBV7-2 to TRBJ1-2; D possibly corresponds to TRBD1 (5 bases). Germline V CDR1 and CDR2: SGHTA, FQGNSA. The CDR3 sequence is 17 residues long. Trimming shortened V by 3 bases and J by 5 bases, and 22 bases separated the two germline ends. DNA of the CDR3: TGTGCCAGCAGCTTGGGACCATATCCAAGCGGGACGTATGGCTACACCTTC. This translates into CASSLGPYPSGTYGYTF. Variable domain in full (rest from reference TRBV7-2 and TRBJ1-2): GAGVSQSPSNKVTEKGKDVELRCDPISGHTALYWYRQSLGQGLEFLIYFQGNSAPDKSGLPSDRFSAERTGGSVSTLTIQRTQQEDSAVYLCASSLGPYPSGTYGYTFGSGTRLTVV.

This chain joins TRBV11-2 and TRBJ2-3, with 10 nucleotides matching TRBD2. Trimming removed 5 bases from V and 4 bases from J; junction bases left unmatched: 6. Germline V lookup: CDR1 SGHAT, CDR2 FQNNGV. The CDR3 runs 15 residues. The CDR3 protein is CASSSLAGAADTQYF. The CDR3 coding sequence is TGTGCCAGCAGCAGTCTAGCGGGAGCCGCAGATACGCAGTATTTT.

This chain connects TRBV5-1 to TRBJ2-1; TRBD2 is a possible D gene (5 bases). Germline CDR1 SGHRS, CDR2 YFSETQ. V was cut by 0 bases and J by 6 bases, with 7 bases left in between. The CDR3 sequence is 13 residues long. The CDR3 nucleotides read TGCGCCAGCAGCTTGGGCAGCGGCAATGAGCAGTTCTTC. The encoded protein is CASSLGSGNEQFF.

This CDR3 is CASSLASGGPSTDTQYF. As DNA, the CDR3 is TGTGCCAGCAGCTTGGCTAGCGGGGGGCCGAGCACAGATACGCAGTATTTT. The chain has TRBV5-8 and TRBJ2-3; 11 bases match TRBD2. Germline CDR1 is SGHTS and CDR2 is YDEGEE. The CDR3 spans 17 residues. V lost 0 bases and J lost 0; bases outside the gene matches: 3.

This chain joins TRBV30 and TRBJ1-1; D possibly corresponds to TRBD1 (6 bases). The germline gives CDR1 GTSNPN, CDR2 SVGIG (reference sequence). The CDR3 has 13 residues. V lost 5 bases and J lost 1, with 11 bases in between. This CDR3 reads CAWRGGPNTEAFF. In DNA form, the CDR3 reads TGTGCCTGGCGGGGGGGGCCGAACACTGAAGCTTTCTTT.

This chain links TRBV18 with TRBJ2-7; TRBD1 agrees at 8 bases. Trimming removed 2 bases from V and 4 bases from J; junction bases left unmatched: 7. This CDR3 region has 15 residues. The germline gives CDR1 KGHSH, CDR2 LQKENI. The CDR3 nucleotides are TGTGCCAGCTCACCAAATCCAGGGGGCACTTACGAGCAGTACTTC. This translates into CASSPNPGGTYEQYF.